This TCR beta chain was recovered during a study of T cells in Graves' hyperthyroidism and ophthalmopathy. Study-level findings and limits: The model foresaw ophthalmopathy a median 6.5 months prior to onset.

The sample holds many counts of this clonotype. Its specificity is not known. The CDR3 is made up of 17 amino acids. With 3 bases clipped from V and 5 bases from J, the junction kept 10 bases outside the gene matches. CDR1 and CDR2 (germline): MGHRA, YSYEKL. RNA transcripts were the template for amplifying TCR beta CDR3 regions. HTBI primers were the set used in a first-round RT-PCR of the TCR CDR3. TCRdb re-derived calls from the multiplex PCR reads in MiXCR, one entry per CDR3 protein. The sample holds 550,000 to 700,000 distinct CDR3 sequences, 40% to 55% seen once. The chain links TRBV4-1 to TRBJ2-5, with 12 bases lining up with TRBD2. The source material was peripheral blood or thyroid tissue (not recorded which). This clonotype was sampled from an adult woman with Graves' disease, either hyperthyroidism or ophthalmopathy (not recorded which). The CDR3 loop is CASSHLILAGGRETQYF. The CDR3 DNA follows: TGCGCCAGCAGCCACCTCATCCTAGCGGGAGGGCGGGAGACCCAGTACTTC.